This record covers a single T cell receptor (beta chain). Its antigen remains unidentified. The sample belongs to a study of response to subunit inactivated influenza vaccine. Study-level findings and limits: T cells newly recruited by each seasonal influenza vaccination are few, the authors suggested.

TCRdb called the RT-PCR reads again in MiXCR, with one record for every CDR3 protein. This table has around 200,000 distinct CDR3 sequences, nearly 9.5% appearing once. The clonotype comes from a man aged 50 or older who received an inactivated influenza vaccine. Specimen: non-naive T cells sorted from PBMCs, collected on the day of vaccination.

In DNA form, the CDR3 reads TGTGCCAGCGGCGCTACCCCACAAGGGGGTCTGGCAGATACGCAGTATTTT. Protein: CASGATPQGGLADTQYF. This chain uses TRBV9 with TRBJ2-3; D might be TRBD1 (6 bases). V was trimmed by 7 bases and J by 4 bases, leaving 25 bases between them. CDR3 length: 17 residues. The germline gives CDR1 SGDLS, CDR2 YYNGEE.